The source of this T cell receptor beta chain is a study of T cells in Graves' hyperthyroidism and ophthalmopathy (dated by TCRdb to the late 2010s). About the full investigation: Peripheral blood was collected at initial diagnosis, before any treatment. A discovery cohort of around 100 patients, 43 with Graves' ophthalmopathy and 57 with stable Graves' hyperthyroidism, was used to find distinguishing TCR V-J signatures. Prospective prediction of ophthalmopathy was tested in an independent validation cohort of 18 to 20 hyperthyroidism patients and around 16 patients who later progressed to ophthalmopathy. The 80 to 100 discovery patients were randomly divided into training and test sets at a 7:3 ratio. Thyroid tissue and blood T-cell repertoires from several Graves' hyperthyroidism patients were also compared in the study. Following sampling, methimazole starting at 30 mg daily was given to hyperthyroidism patients, and high-dose intravenous methylprednisolone was given to ophthalmopathy patients. TCR Vbeta CDR3 sequencing of 120 to 150 peripheral blood samples (roughly 41 ophthalmopathy, about 80 hyperthyroidism and roughly 17 progressor patients) is reported in the paper.

The CDR3 covers 14 residues, taking in both the cysteine and the phenylalanine. Solely the CDR3 DNA is kept, with 42 bases framed from the first base. V and J are truncated by 0 bases and 7 bases respectively, leaving an intervening sequence of 11 bases. CDR1 and CDR2 were assigned from the germline V gene as SGDLS and YYNGEE. In regard to this clonotype: Its specific antigen is unknown. Per-nucleotide qualities are absent, and no much larger clonotype sits a single base away.

The TCR beta CDR3 regions were amplified from the RNA transcripts. The first round of RT-PCR for the TCR CDR3 was performed with the HTBI primer set and the Qiagen OneStep RT-PCR kit. Libraries were constructed in a second round of multiplex PCR, after which size selection and purification were performed. The libraries were sequenced on an Illumina HiSeq2000 using paired-end 100 bp reads. For the original study's pipeline: SOAPnuke was used to process the raw data, removing reads that contained adapters or uncalled bases, had a mean Phred below 15, or lacked an exact match to the constant primer or identifier. COPE v1.2.5 was used to merge high-quality paired reads, and clonotypes were defined as unique nucleotide sequences. MiTCR v1.1 was used to align clonotypes to the IMGT TRBV, TRBD and TRBJ reference segments. Analysis was restricted to V-J combinations with a frequency above 0.0001, which covered 99% to 99.2% of repertoires. A TCS score was defined as the ratio between F50 (clonal expansion) and ExV (chaos), using BLOSUM62-based TCRdist between CDR3 peptides within each V-J. Welch's t-statistics and random forest reduced 514 V-J features to 10 to 15, which were used in a naive Bayes classifier (R e1071). TCRdb passed the public sequencing reads through fastp at Q25 and MiXCR, retaining productive beta sequences. Each CDR3 protein gets just one entry, which takes the most common genes and DNA from the rows behind it. The V and J calls come from TCRdb's annotation, not from the publication. The sample table contains approximately 630,000 distinct CDR3 sequences; only one count was recorded for about a sixth of them. Of the sample, about 3.8% is held by the ten largest clones.

Graves' hyperthyroidism was defined as stable when no progression to ophthalmopathy occurred over 18 months of follow-up. Hyperthyroidism patients were aged 18 to 65 years and newly diagnosed, with disease duration of less than 2 months. Any patient with an uncontrolled infection, another autoimmune disease, pregnancy or lactation was excluded. Diagnoses relied on clinical symptoms, serum thyroxine and TRAb, thyroid ultrasound and orbital computed tomography. Ficoll-Paque density gradient centrifugation was used to isolate PBMCs from about 10 ml of fresh peripheral blood. Trizol reagent was used to extract total RNA, and RNA quality was then checked on an Agilent 2100 Bioanalyzer. On the study overall, not on this receptor specifically: Most expanded thyroid clonotypes (frequency above 0.001) were also detected in blood, a finding suggesting that blood repertoires may reflect thyroid immune responses. In validation, the model predicted progression to ophthalmopathy with roughly 70% sensitivity and 72.22% specificity, a median of 6.5 months before onset. A 13 V-J signature model separated ophthalmopathy from stable hyperthyroidism, with around 91% sensitivity and about 81% specificity in cross-validation and 80%/75% in testing. Sample size was not statistically predetermined, and blinding of investigators to group allocation was not performed.

This receptor chain uses TRBV9 and TRBJ2-1, with no reliable assignment of the D segment. Input material: blood. The receptor's source is a woman in her thirties with Graves' hyperthyroidism. In nucleotides, the sequence is TGTGCCAGCAGCGTAGGGCTCAACAAAAATGAGCAGTTCTTC. Its protein is CASSVGLNKNEQFF. The CDR3, completed at both ends by the reference TRBV9 and TRBJ2-1 genes, gives the full variable domain DSGVTQTPKHLITATGQRVTLRCSPRSGDLSVYWYQQSLDQGLQFLIQYYNGEERAKGNILERFSAQQFPDLHSELNLSSLELGDSALYFCASSVGLNKNEQFFGPGTRLTVL.